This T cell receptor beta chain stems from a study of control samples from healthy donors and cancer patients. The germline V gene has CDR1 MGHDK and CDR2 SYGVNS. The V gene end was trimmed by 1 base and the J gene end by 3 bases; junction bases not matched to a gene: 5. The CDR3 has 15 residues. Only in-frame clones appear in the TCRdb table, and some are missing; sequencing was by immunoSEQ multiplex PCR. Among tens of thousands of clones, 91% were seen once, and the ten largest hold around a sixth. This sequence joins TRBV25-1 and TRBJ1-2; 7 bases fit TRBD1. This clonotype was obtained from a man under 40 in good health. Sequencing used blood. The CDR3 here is CASSELGQDYYGYTF. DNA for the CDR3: TGTGCCAGCAGTGAATTAGGACAGGATTACTATGGCTACACCTTC.